Following are 23 T cell receptor beta chains from one sample sequenced in a study of chemoradiotherapy in HPV16-positive cancers. The protocol was immunoSEQ multiplex PCR, while the TCRdb copy is restricted to in-frame clones and leaves out a portion. Found here are approximately 8,200 clones, approximately 80% of them singletons; the top ten hold roughly 3%. Here the sequenced sample was blood, taken from a patient who underwent chemoradiotherapy. The receptor set was obtained from a human donor with HPV-associated anogenital cancer.

The CDR3 nucleotides are TGTGCCAGTAGCTGGGGGACAGGGTATGGCTACACCTTC. Amino acid sequence: CASSWGTGYGYTF. The gene calls are TRBV19 and TRBJ1-2, with 9 nucleotides matching TRBD1. Trimming at V came to 6 bases and at J to 5 bases, leaving 4 bases not matched to a gene. The germline CDR1 and CDR2 sequences are LNHDA and SQIVND (reference sequence). There are 13 residues in the CDR3.

In its sample, this clone was seen a few times. This chain joins TRBV29-1 and TRBJ1-2; 9 bases map to TRBD1. The germline V gene encodes CDR1 SQVTM and CDR2 ANQGSEA. This CDR3 is 15 amino acids long. The V segment lost 0 bases and the J segment 5 bases; nucleotides outside the gene matches: 7. The CDR3 DNA is TGCAGCGTTGAAGATACGGGACAGGGAGGTTATGGCTACACCTTC. Amino acids: CSVEDTGQGGYGYTF. Combining the CDR3 with reference TRBV29-1 and TRBJ1-2 gives the whole variable domain SAVISQKPSRDICQRGTSLTIQCQVDSQVTMMFWYRQQPGQSLTLIATANQGSEATYESGFVIDKFPISRPNLTFSTLTVSNMSPEDSSIYLCSVEDTGQGGYGYTFGSGTRLTVV.

The CDR3 loop is CASSAQARGETQYF. For the CDR3, the DNA is TGCGCCAGCAGCGCCCAGGCTAGGGGAGAGACCCAGTACTTC. The V gene is TRBV10-2, the J gene TRBJ2-5; weak D call: TRBD1 (5 bases). Germline CDR1 and CDR2: WSHSY and SAAADI. V lost 6 bases to trimming and J lost 4 bases, with 15 bases between them. The CDR3 spans 14 residues.

The chain recombines TRBV6-5 with TRBJ1-5; possibly TRBD1 for D (5 bases). Trimming pared 5 bases from V and 7 bases from J, leaving 12 bases between. Germline-derived CDR1 and CDR2 are MNHEY and SVGAGI. The CDR3 consists of 13 residues. DNA for the CDR3: TGTGCCAGCAGTGTGGGGCTTGGACAGCCCCAGCATTTT. This translates into CASSVGLGQPQHF.

The chain employs TRBV5-1 and TRBJ2-1, with unresolved D. V shed 0 bases and J shed 2 bases, with 15 bases lying between them. CDR1 and CDR2 (germline): SGHRS, YFSETQ. The CDR3 sequence is 17 residues long. The CDR3 region is CASSLAPGRMTYNEQFF. The CDR3 bases are TGCGCCAGCAGCTTGGCCCCTGGACGGATGACCTACAATGAGCAGTTCTTC.

The V call is TRBV7-9, the J call TRBJ1-1; D is perhaps TRBD1 (6 bases). CDR1 and CDR2 from the germline V gene are SEHNR and FQNEAQ (reference sequence). This CDR3 is 12 amino acids long. The V end was cut by 4 bases, the J end by 11 bases, with 14 bases between. CDR3 loop: CASSSGHPGAFF. The CDR3 DNA reads TGTGCCAGCAGCTCGGGACACCCAGGGGCTTTCTTT.

The chain uses TRBV13 and TRBJ1-2, with D possibly matching TRBD1 (5 bases). Trimming removed 3 bases from V and 5 bases from J, with 25 bases in between. The germline CDR1 and CDR2 sequences are PRHDT and FYEKMQ (reference sequence). The CDR3 covers 18 residues. In nucleotides, the CDR3 is TGTGCCAGCAGCTTCTACACCGGGCGGACCGAAAAGGGGTATGGCTACACCTTC. Translated: CASSFYTGRTEKGYGYTF.

The chain combines TRBV27 with TRBJ2-1, with 9 bases lining up with TRBD1. J lost 8 bases, V lost 7 bases, and 15 bases had no gene match. CDR1 MNHEY and CDR2 SMNVEV come from the germline V gene (reference sequence). The CDR3 length is 16 residues. In nucleotides, the CDR3 is TGTGCCAGCAAAATCCTCGGGGACAGGGAAGGCCATGAGCAGTTCTTC. It codes for CASKILGDREGHEQFF.

The V and J genes are TRBV9 and TRBJ1-1; 7 bases match TRBD1. Germline-derived CDR1 and CDR2 are SGDLS and YYNGEE. Trimming removed 4 bases from V and 5 bases from J; junction bases left unmatched: 8. The CDR3 totals 14 residues. The CDR3 spells CASSQQGRDTEAFF. The CDR3 bases are TGTGCCAGCAGCCAACAGGGGAGGGATACTGAAGCTTTCTTT.

The V call is TRBV11-2, the J call TRBJ2-5; D is perhaps TRBD2 (5 bases). Germline CDR1 is SGHAT and CDR2 is FQNNGV. V lost 3 bases and J 1 base, leaving 12 bases between the germline ends. This CDR3 comprises 15 residues. For the CDR3, the DNA is TGTGCCAGCAGCTTGGGGAGCGTCAGCCAAGAGACCCAGTACTTC. Translating gives CASSLGSVSQETQYF.

The chain has TRBV9 and TRBJ1-3; no reliable D call. CDR3 size: 15 residues. The V gene's germline CDR1 is SGDLS and CDR2 YYNGEE. The V end was cut by 3 bases, the J end by 0 bases, with 10 bases between. The CDR3 region has the DNA TGTGCCAGCAGCGCCTCCGGAGACTCTGGAAACACCATATATTTT. Protein sequence: CASSASGDSGNTIYF. Based on the CDR3 plus reference TRBV9 and TRBJ1-3, the full variable domain is DSGVTQTPKHLITATGQRVTLRCSPRSGDLSVYWYQQSLDQGLQFLIQYYNGEERAKGNILERFSAQQFPDLHSELNLSSLELGDSALYFCASSASGDSGNTIYFGEGSWLTVV.

This clone has a single count. The chain recombines TRBV11-1 with TRBJ1-2; D perhaps matches TRBD1 (5 bases). The length of the CDR3 is 13 residues. V was cut by 1 base and J by 4 bases, with 7 bases left in between. Germline CDR1 reads SGHAT; CDR2 reads FQDESV (reference sequence). CDR3 amino acids: CASSLGGTYGYTF. CDR3 DNA sequence: TGTGCCAGCAGCTTAGGAGGGACCTATGGCTACACCTTC.

The chain recombines TRBV19 with TRBJ1-1; tentatively, D is TRBD1 (5 bases). V lost 0 bases and J lost 8, with 25 bases in between. Germline V gene data show CDR1 as LNHDA and CDR2 as SQIVND (reference sequence). This CDR3 comprises 18 residues. The CDR3 DNA follows: TGTGCCAGTAGTATAGATATTAGTATGGGGGTTATTTACGGCGAAGCTTTCTTT. Translating gives CASSIDISMGVIYGEAFF.

This chain uses TRBV28 with TRBJ1-5; unclear D gene. V was pared by 0 bases and J by 0 bases, with 6 bases between. The CDR3 has 15 residues. Germline CDR1 reads MDHEN; CDR2 reads SYDVKM. CDR3 in amino acids: CASSLWSISNQPQHF. In nucleotides, the CDR3 is TGTGCCAGCAGTTTATGGTCCATTAGCAATCAGCCCCAGCATTTT.

The chain is built from TRBV19 and TRBJ2-1, with 9 bases fitting TRBD2. The V gene end was trimmed by 3 bases and the J gene end by 7 bases; junction bases not matched to a gene: 7. Germline loops: CDR1 LNHDA, CDR2 SQIVND (reference sequence). The CDR3 consists of 15 residues. The chain's CDR3 is CASSISGSIGNEQFF. CDR3 DNA: TGTGCCAGTAGTATTAGCGGGAGCATCGGGAATGAGCAGTTCTTC.

The V gene is TRBV5-6, the J gene TRBJ1-1; 10 bases line up with TRBD1. Germline lookup yields CDR1 SGHDT and CDR2 YYEEEE. The length of the CDR3 is 14 residues. V lost 7 bases, J lost 3 bases, and 6 bases stayed unmatched. DNA for the CDR3: TGTGCCAGCTCATCCGGGACAGGGGACACTGAAGCTTTCTTT. Residues: CASSSGTGDTEAFF.

The J gene is TRBJ2-5, the V gene TRBV9, with 11 bases fitting TRBD2. From germline, CDR1 is SGDLS and CDR2 YYNGEE. CDR3 size: 16 residues. Losses at the gene ends were 3 bases for V and 5 bases for J; bases not matched to a gene: 9. In nucleotides, the CDR3 is TGTGCCAGCAGCGGATTAGCGGGGGGGCTTGAGGAGACCCAGTACTTC. Its protein product is CASSGLAGGLEETQYF. The full variable domain, in which reference TRBV9 and TRBJ2-5 provide the parts outside the CDR3, is DSGVTQTPKHLITATGQRVTLRCSPRSGDLSVYWYQQSLDQGLQFLIQYYNGEERAKGNILERFSAQQFPDLHSELNLSSLELGDSALYFCASSGLAGGLEETQYFGPGTRLLVL.

This sequence joins TRBV2 and TRBJ2-3; D ambiguous. This CDR3 is built from 13 residues. The germline V and J ends were trimmed by 0 bases and 8 bases, with 9 bases remaining between them. Germline values: CDR1 SNHLY, CDR2 FYNNEI. The CDR3 nucleotides are TGTGCCAGCAGTGAAGCGCCGAAGGGTACGCAGTATTTT. Protein sequence: CASSEAPKGTQYF. Full variable domain (outside the CDR3, taken from reference TRBV2 and TRBJ2-3): EPEVTQTPSHQVTQMGQEVILRCVPISNHLYFYWYRQILGQKVEFLVSFYNNEISEKSEIFDDQFSVERPDGSNFTLKIRSTKLEDSAMYFCASSEAPKGTQYFGPGTRLTVL.

The chain recombines TRBV9 with TRBJ2-5; TRBD2 agrees at 16 bases. Germline-derived CDR1 and CDR2 are SGDLS and YYNGEE. The CDR3 is 16 amino acids. The V gene end was trimmed by 4 bases and the J gene end by 5 bases; junction bases not matched to a gene: 5. The CDR3 sequence: CASSPGTSGGAETQYF. CDR3 DNA sequence: TGTGCCAGCAGCCCAGGGACTAGCGGGGGGGCGGAGACCCAGTACTTC.

This sequence joins TRBV6-6 and TRBJ2-5; D tentatively reads TRBD1 or TRBD2 (5 bases each). The end of the DNA is better explained by TRBJ2-7, so the J call may be wrong. This CDR3 contains 15 residues. Germline CDR1 MNHNY, CDR2 SVGAGI (reference sequence). CDR3 residues: CASSSRDLVGAEQYF. Written as DNA, the CDR3 is TGTGCCAGCAGCTCCAGGGACCTCGTTGGGGCCGAGCAGTACTTC.

This clone has only a few counts. The V gene is TRBV28, the J gene TRBJ2-5; D may be TRBD1 or TRBD2 (5 bases each). The CDR3 has 14 residues. Trimming shortened V by 5 bases and J by 1 base, and 11 bases separated the two germline ends. Germline CDR1 is MDHEN and CDR2 is SYDVKM. In DNA form, the CDR3 reads TGTGCCAGCAGTACGTGGGGGTCCCAAGAGACCCAGTACTTC. Translating it yields CASSTWGSQETQYF. The whole variable domain, remainder taken from reference TRBV28 and TRBJ2-5, is DVKVTQSSRYLVKRTGEKVFLECVQDMDHENMFWYRQDPGLGLRLIYFSYDVKMKEKGDIPEGYSVSREKKERFSLILESASTNQTSMYLCASSTWGSQETQYFGPGTRLLVL.

The table lists this clone with a few counts. The V gene is TRBV9, the J gene TRBJ2-2, with TRBD1 as a possible D gene (6 bases). The CDR3 extends over 14 amino acids. Germline CDR1 SGDLS, CDR2 YYNGEE. The ends were cut back, 7 bases at V and 2 bases at J, with 12 bases in the middle. For the CDR3, the DNA is TGTGCCAGCCACAGGGACACCAACACCGGGGAGCTGTTTTTT. Amino acid sequence: CASHRDTNTGELFF.

The V call is TRBV28, the J call TRBJ1-2; perhaps TRBD1 as D (5 bases). V lost 8 bases and J 5 bases, leaving 12 bases between the germline ends. CDR3 length equals 12 residues. Germline-derived CDR1 and CDR2 are MDHEN and SYDVKM. CDR3 nucleotides: TGTGCCAGCGGGCAGGGAAATTATGGCTACACCTTC. Translation: CASGQGNYGYTF.